The 4 T cell receptor beta chains in this list originate from one sample, sequenced in a study of cytomegalovirus exposure and HLA in healthy donors. The PCR employed 60 Vbeta primers together with 13 Jbeta primers. Clones were read by immunoSEQ multiplex PCR, and TCRdb kept only the in-frame ones, dropping some. The sample has a few hundred thousand clones, almost 85% seen once. Sequencing was carried out using PBMCs. The receptor source for this set is a middle-aged woman in good health and CMV-seropositive.

The V gene is TRBV19, the J gene TRBJ2-7, with 11 bases aligning to TRBD2. Trimming at V came to 4 bases and at J to 2 bases, leaving 4 bases not matched to a gene. The CDR3 has 15 residues. CDR1 LNHDA and CDR2 SQIVND come from the germline V gene (reference sequence). The CDR3, as DNA: TGTGCCAGTAGTACGGGACTAGCGGACCCCTACGAGCAGTACTTC. It translates to CASSTGLADPYEQYF.

This rearrangement joins TRBV30 to TRBJ2-7; D is possibly TRBD1 (5 bases). Per the germline V gene, CDR1 is GTSNPN and CDR2 is SVGIG (reference sequence). CDR3 length: 11 residues. V dropped 2 bases and J dropped 6 bases, with 8 bases sitting between them. The CDR3 here is CAWSKGVEQYF. In nucleotides, the CDR3 is TGTGCCTGGAGTAAAGGGGTCGAGCAGTACTTC.

The V call is TRBV11-2, the J call TRBJ2-1; 8 bases line up with TRBD2. Germline lookup yields CDR1 SGHAT and CDR2 FQNNGV. Trimming took 4 bases from V and 0 from J; bases not matched to a gene: 8. This CDR3 has 17 residues. The CDR3 DNA is TGTGCCAGCAGCTCTCCGGGACTAGGGAACTCCTACAATGAGCAGTTCTTC. Its translation: CASSSPGLGNSYNEQFF.

This clone was counted once. This chain links TRBV11-2 with TRBJ2-3; a weak D match, TRBD1 (6 bases). The V and J ends lost 4 bases and 6 bases respectively, with 8 bases between them. Looked up from germline, CDR1 is SGHAT and CDR2 is FQNNGV. The CDR3 extends over 12 amino acids. DNA for the CDR3: TGTGCCAGCAGCTACGGACAGGATACGCAGTATTTT. It encodes CASSYGQDTQYF.